The rows below give T cell receptor beta chains drawn from one sample of a study of cytomegalovirus exposure and HLA in healthy donors. Data came from immunoSEQ multiplex PCR; TCRdb stores just in-frame clones and leaves some out. This table holds over 150,000 clones, just under 80% found once. Sequencing was done on a sample of PBMCs. These receptors all stem from a woman aged 45-60 years in good health and CMV-seropositive. Each CDR3 is given with its conserved first and last residue. The order of the fields is clone size, D gene, J gene, V gene, CDR3 DNA, CDR3 protein. A D gene is named only where the DNA matches it firmly. A row's size may be missing; if present it is once, few, many or a size class.

>-|-|TRBJ2-3|TRBV7-2
TGTGCCAGCAGCTTAGTCACACAACAGGCGCAGTATTTT
CASSLVTQQAQYF
>few|-|TRBJ1-1|TRBV5-1
TGCGCCAGCAGCTTCCTGAAGGAGGGTGGTGAAGCTTTCTTT
CASSFLKEGGEAFF
>-|TRBD2|TRBJ2-3|TRBV5-1
TGCGCCAGCAGCCTAACTAGCGGGGCTAGCACAGATACGCAGTATTTT
CASSLTSGASTDTQYF
>-|TRBD1|TRBJ2-7|TRBV29-1
TGCAGCGTTGAAAGGTTCGGACAGGGGTCCTACGAGCAGTACTTC
CSVERFGQGSYEQYF
>-|TRBD1|TRBJ1-4|TRBV25-1
TGTGCCAGCAGTGAGGGTCAGACAGGGGGCCGTGAAAAACTGTTTTTT
CASSEGQTGGREKLFF
>-|-|TRBJ2-5|TRBV7-7
TGTGCTAGCAGCCCCGGCCAGGGTCAAGAGACCCAGTACTTC
CASSPGQGQETQYF
>-|-|TRBJ1-2|TRBV27
TGTGCCAGCCCAGGGAGGGAGGCCGTGGATGGGAATGGCTACACCTTC
CASPGREAVDGNGYTF
>-|-|TRBJ2-7|TRBV7-8
TGTGCCAGCAGCTTTAACGGGGGGCCATACGAGCAGTACTTC
CASSFNGGPYEQYF
>medium-sized|-|TRBJ1-6|TRBV25-1
TGTGCCAGCATGGAGGGACGGTTTGGGAATTCACCCCTCCACTTT
CASMEGRFGNSPLHF
>-|-|TRBJ1-3|TRBV7-2
TGTGCCAGCAGCTTAGGAAGCGGGTCTGGAAACACCATATATTTT
CASSLGSGSGNTIYF
>-|TRBD2|TRBJ2-2|TRBV5-1
TGCGCCAGCGGCTTGAGGACTAGCGGGAGGGCCTATTCCACCGGGGAGCTGTTTTTT
CASGLRTSGRAYSTGELFF
>few|-|TRBJ2-2|TRBV19
TGTGCCAGTAGTATAGAGGGGCTGACAGGGAGGACTGGGGAGCTGTTTTTT
CASSIEGLTGRTGELFF
>few|-|TRBJ2-1|TRBV5-5
TGTGCCAGCAGCTCTCCGGGAATTTTTCAGGATGAGCAGTTCTTC
CASSSPGIFQDEQFF
>-|TRBD2|TRBJ2-3|TRBV11-3
TGTGCCAGCAGCGAGCTAGCGGGGGGACCCACAGATACGCAGTATTTT
CASSELAGGPTDTQYF
>-|-|TRBJ2-6|TRBV27
TGTGCCAGCAGTTTAAGCGGTCCTGAGGTTTCTGGGGCCAACGTCCTGACTTTC
CASSLSGPEVSGANVLTF
>-|-|TRBJ1-3|TRBV19
TGTGCCAGTAGTCGGGGTACGGCTGGAAACACCATATATTTT
CASSRGTAGNTIYF
>-|-|TRBJ1-5|TRBV27
TGTGCCAGCAGTTCGTCCCCCAGGGGACAACAGCCCCAGCATTTT
CASSSSPRGQQPQHF
>-|TRBD1|TRBJ1-2|TRBV19
TGTGCCAGTAGTAGGACAGGGGCCCTAGTCAACTATGGCTACACCTTC
CASSRTGALVNYGYTF
>-|-|TRBJ1-1|TRBV7-2
TGTGCCAGCAGCTTGGTAGAGGAGACTGAAGCTTTCTTT
CASSLVEETEAFF
>-|-|TRBJ2-3|TRBV28
TGTGCCAGCAGTTTATCCGTGGGGGGGCCGCTAGATACGCAGTATTTT
CASSLSVGGPLDTQYF
>-|-|TRBJ2-3|TRBV12-2
TGTGCAAGTCGCACCTCCGGGACTCACACAGATACGCAGTATTTT
CASRTSGTHTDTQYF
>-|-|TRBJ2-1|TRBV19
TGTGCCAGTAGTATAACCAGCTCCTACAATGAGCAGTTCTTC
CASSITSSYNEQFF
>-|TRBD1|TRBJ1-2|TRBV2
TGTGCCAGCAGTGGGGGGACAGCCCTAAGTGGCTATGGCTACACCTTC
CASSGGTALSGYGYTF
>-|TRBD2|TRBJ2-7|TRBV27
TGTGCCAGCAGTTTAGAACTAGCGGGACTGCAGTACTTC
CASSLELAGLQYF
>-|-|TRBJ2-7|TRBV4-3
TGCGCCAGCAGACCTGACCCGACGGGGGAGCAGTACTTC
CASRPDPTGEQYF
>-|TRBD2|TRBJ2-7|TRBV7-2
TGTGCCAGCAGCTTAGGGGGGGGTGCAACCTACGAGCAGTACTTC
CASSLGGGATYEQYF
>-|TRBD1|TRBJ1-4|TRBV7-9
TGTGCCAGCAGCGGCGGGACAGGGCCAACTAATGAAAAACTGTTTTTT
CASSGGTGPTNEKLFF
>-|-|TRBJ2-6|TRBV6-1
TGTGCCAGCAGGGTAGCTGGGGCCAACGTCCTGACTTTC
CASRVAGANVLTF
>-|TRBD2|TRBJ2-2|TRBV7-3
TGTGCCAGCAGCTTCACAGGACTAGGAAACACCGGGGAGCTGTTTTTT
CASSFTGLGNTGELFF
>-|TRBD2|TRBJ2-4|TRBV7-9
TGTGCCAGCAGCTCGGGACTAGCGGGAAGAATTCAGTACTTC
CASSSGLAGRIQYF
>-|-|TRBJ2-3|TRBV5-1
TGCGCCAGCAGCTTCGGCGGGAAGAGAGCAGATACGCAGTATTTT
CASSFGGKRADTQYF
>-|-|TRBJ2-6|TRBV7-6
TGTGCCAGCAGCTCCCAGGTTCACTCTGGGGCCAACGTCCTGACTTTC
CASSSQVHSGANVLTF
>-|-|TRBJ1-2|TRBV7-2
TGTGCCAGCAGCGCCCCGTTAGGGAGGTATGGCTACACCTTC
CASSAPLGRYGYTF
>-|TRBD1|TRBJ2-3|TRBV5-4
TGTGCCAGCAGCTTAGACAGGGGAGTAACAGATACGCAGTATTTT
CASSLDRGVTDTQYF
>-|TRBD2|TRBJ2-5|TRBV7-2
TGTGCCAGCAGCCGGACTAGCGGGAGTTGGGAGACCCAGTACTTC
CASSRTSGSWETQYF
>-|TRBD2|TRBJ2-3|TRBV9
TGTGCCAGCAGCGCCTCGGGACTAGCGGCTTATACGCAGTATTTT
CASSASGLAAYTQYF
>few|TRBD2|TRBJ2-3|TRBV2
TGTGCCAGCAGGGATGGGGGACTAGCGGGGGGGCGAGATACGCAGTATTTT
CASRDGGLAGGRDTQYF
>-|TRBD1|TRBJ1-4|TRBV7-9
TGTTCCAGCAGCGCCGGACAGGGGGCTGGTAATGAAAAACTGTTTTTT
CSSSAGQGAGNEKLFF
>-|-|TRBJ1-1|TRBV29-1
TGCAGCGTTATACACAGGAGAAACACTGAAGCTTTCTTT
CSVIHRRNTEAFF
>-|-|TRBJ1-1|TRBV29-1
TGCAGCGTTGAAGCTGACATAAACACTGAAGCTTTCTTT
CSVEADINTEAFF
>-|TRBD2|TRBJ2-3|TRBV7-2
TGTGCCAGCAGCTCCCAGGGACTAGCGAGGCCGTCAGATACGCAGTATTTT
CASSSQGLARPSDTQYF
>-|TRBD1|TRBJ1-1|TRBV6-5
TGTGCCAGCAGAGGGGGCGGACCGGGAGAAGAAGCTTTCTTT
CASRGGGPGEEAFF
>-|TRBD1|TRBJ1-1|TRBV15
TGTGCCACCAGCAGAGATTTTCGGACAGGGGGTAGGAACACTGAAGCTTTCTTT
CATSRDFRTGGRNTEAFF
>-|-|TRBJ1-2|TRBV27
TGTGCCAGCAGTTTAGACAGGCTCTATGGCTACACCTTC
CASSLDRLYGYTF
>-|-|TRBJ2-3|TRBV9
TGTGCCAGCAGCGCCGGACAGAGACGCACAGATACGCAGTATTTT
CASSAGQRRTDTQYF
>-|-|TRBJ1-1|TRBV6-1
TGTGCCAGCAGTGACTTTGGCAGTGTGGTCGCTTTCTTT
CASSDFGSVVAFF
>-|-|TRBJ2-2|TRBV5-1
TGCGCCAGCAGCTTTGATCCCGGGGGCGGGGAGCTGTTTTTT
CASSFDPGGGELFF